A selection of T cell receptor beta chains follows, all from one sample in a study of human T cells and chemical hapten exposure. Using its own MiXCR run on the RACE reads, TCRdb lists one record per CDR3 protein. The table lists around 110,000 distinct CDR3 sequences, 12% of them singletons. The sample was whole blood, taken in connection with sensitization to the hapten diphenylcyclopropenone (DPC). These receptors were collected from a woman in her 50s with alopecia areata. Some clones in this sample may be carry-over from other donors' samples. CDR3s include the opening cysteine and the closing phenylalanine or tryptophan. Fields, in order: clone size, V gene, D gene, J gene, CDR3 DNA, CDR3 protein. The D gene is left open where the match is weak. Only part of the rows carry a size: once, few, many, or a class if the clone is expanded.

many,TRBV6-2/TRBV6-3,TRBD1,TRBJ1-1,TGTGCCAGCAGTTACGACAGGGTACCAACTGAAGCTTTCTTT,CASSYDRVPTEAFF
-,TRBV28,-,TRBJ2-1,TGTGCCAGCAGCTCCGGGAGCCTAGAGCAGTTCTTC,CASSSGSLEQFF
few,TRBV9,-,TRBJ1-4,TGTGCCAGCAGCCGTGGGACTAAGGTTGAAAAACTGTTTTTT,CASSRGTKVEKLFF
-,TRBV29-1,-,TRBJ2-7,TGCAGCGTTGAGCGGCAGGGGAGCAACGAGCAGTACTTC,CSVERQGSNEQYF
-,TRBV11-2,-,TRBJ2-1,TGTGCCACCGGGACGAACGACAATGAGCAGTTCTTC,CATGTNDNEQFF
many,TRBV28,-,TRBJ2-7,TGTGCCAGCAGTCTCGATGGAGAGCAGTACTTC,CASSLDGEQYF
few,TRBV5-1,-,TRBJ2-2,TGCGCCAGCAGCCCGGACGGATACACCGGGGAGCTGTTTTTT,CASSPDGYTGELFF
-,TRBV5-1,TRBD2,TRBJ2-7,TGCGCCAGCAGCTTCCGACTAGCGGATAGCTCCTACGAGCAGTACTTC,CASSFRLADSSYEQYF
few,TRBV20-1,TRBD1,TRBJ1-5,TGCAGTGCTAGGACCGGGACAGGGGATAGACAGCCCCAGCATTTT,CSARTGTGDRQPQHF
-,TRBV12-3/TRBV12-4,-,TRBJ1-5,TGTGCCAGCAGTTTAAGGCAGCTACAGCCCCAGCATTTT,CASSLRQLQPQHF
-,TRBV14,-,TRBJ2-2,TGTGCCAGCAGCCAAGAAGGCCCTTTTAGGCAGATGAACACCGGGGAGCTGTTTTTT,CASSQEGPFRQMNTGELFF
many,TRBV2,TRBD1,TRBJ1-5,TGTGCCAGCAGTGCGGGGGGAACAGGGGCTCAGCCCCAGCATTTT,CASSAGGTGAQPQHF
many,TRBV7-9,-,TRBJ1-1,TGTGCCAGCAGCCAAAGTTCGAAGCCGACGGGCGGCACTGAAGCTTTCTTT,CASSQSSKPTGGTEAFF
-,TRBV12-3/TRBV12-4,TRBD2,TRBJ2-1,TGTGCCAGCAGTAGCGGGAGGGCCTGGAATGAGCAGTTCTTC,CASSSGRAWNEQFF
few,TRBV10-3,-,TRBJ2-7,TGTGCCATCAACTCCCCGGCAGGGGATCGCTACGAGCAGTACTTC,CAINSPAGDRYEQYF
-,TRBV5-1,TRBD1,TRBJ1-4,TGCGCCAGCAGCCAGTACGCAGGGGGCGCCGTGGAAAAACTGTTTTTT,CASSQYAGGAVEKLFF
few,TRBV5-1,-,TRBJ2-7,TGCGCCAGCAGCTTGGGATTTTTCTACGAGCAGTACTTC,CASSLGFFYEQYF
many,TRBV7-2,TRBD2,TRBJ2-2,TGTGCCAGCAGCCTTCATAGCGGGGGAGGGAACACCGGGGAGCTGTTTTTT,CASSLHSGGGNTGELFF
many,TRBV6-1,TRBD2,TRBJ2-3,TGTGCCAGCATTATACTAGCGACTAGCACAGATACGCAGTATTTT,CASIILATSTDTQYF
-,TRBV5-4,-,TRBJ2-1,TGTGCCAGCAGATGGGGAATTAGAGGAGGAGATGAGCAGTTCTTC,CASRWGIRGGDEQFF
many,TRBV6-2/TRBV6-3,-,TRBJ2-7,TGTGCCAGCAGTTACGGGGGGATCTACGAGCAGTACTTC,CASSYGGIYEQYF
few,TRBV6-5,-,TRBJ1-3,TGTGCCAGCAGTTACTCGGGAGGGGTCTCTGGAAACACCATATATTTT,CASSYSGGVSGNTIYF
few,TRBV11-2,-,TRBJ1-1,TGTGCCAGCCTAGACAATCCAGTCACTGAAGCTTTCTTT,CASLDNPVTEAFF
-,TRBV5-4,-,TRBJ2-3,TGTGCCAGCAGCCCATACGACGGCACAGATACGCAGTATTTT,CASSPYDGTDTQYF
-,TRBV6-6,-,TRBJ1-3,TGTGCCAGCAGCCCTCCGCCAGGCTACTCTGGAAACACCATATATTTT,CASSPPPGYSGNTIYF
-,TRBV5-1,TRBD2,TRBJ2-3,TGCGCCAGCAGGCTAGCGGGAGAGGCAGATACGCAGTATTTT,CASRLAGEADTQYF
-,TRBV20-1,TRBD1,TRBJ2-3,TGCAGTGCTAGCCCGACAGGGGACGTCTTCGATACGCAGTATTTT,CSASPTGDVFDTQYF
-,TRBV12-3/TRBV12-4,-,TRBJ2-3,TGTGCCAGCAGTCAGGACGTAGATACGCAGTATTTT,CASSQDVDTQYF
-,TRBV9,-,TRBJ1-5,TGTGCCAGCAGCAAGACAGGATATCAGCCCCAGCATTTT,CASSKTGYQPQHF
few,TRBV7-2,-,TRBJ2-3,TGTGCCAGCAGGTTCGCTAGCACAGATACGCAGTATTTT,CASRFASTDTQYF
few,TRBV28,-,TRBJ2-1,TGTGCCAGCTACACGCTTCTACAGTTCTTC,CASYTLLQFF
many,TRBV6-5,TRBD1,TRBJ2-2,TGTGCCAGCAGTTACGGCGGGGACAGGGCGAACACCGGGGAGCTGTTTTTT,CASSYGGDRANTGELFF
-,TRBV28,-,TRBJ2-7,TGTGCCAGCAGTTTAGTGGGCCCGGCCTACGAGCAGTACTTC,CASSLVGPAYEQYF
-,TRBV6-6,TRBD1,TRBJ1-1,TGTGCCAGCAGCCTCCGGGACAGCCAAGCTTTCTTT,CASSLRDSQAFF
few,TRBV19,-,TRBJ1-6,TGTGCCAGTAACCCACAAGCGGGAGTTTCACCCCTCCACTTT,CASNPQAGVSPLHF
many,TRBV7-2,TRBD2,TRBJ2-3,TGTGCCAGCAGCCCCTGGGGACTATCCACAGATACGCAGTATTTT,CASSPWGLSTDTQYF
few,TRBV20-1,TRBD1,TRBJ2-7,TGCAGTGCCACGGGACAGTTCGGTTCCTACGAGCAGTACTTC,CSATGQFGSYEQYF
many,TRBV4-1,-,TRBJ1-1,TGCGCCAGCAGCCAGCGACCCTACACTGAAGCTTTCTTT,CASSQRPYTEAFF
many,TRBV20-1,-,TRBJ2-5,TGCAGTCCTCCCAGGGGGGGGAGCCAAGAGACCCAGTACTTC,CSPPRGGSQETQYF
few,TRBV24-1,-,TRBJ2-3,TGTGCCACCGCTGGGCGGATGGGGGGCACAGATACGCAGTATTTT,CATAGRMGGTDTQYF
-,TRBV5-1,-,TRBJ1-1,TGCGCCAGCAGCCGGGCGGGCATGAACACTGAAGCTTTCTTT,CASSRAGMNTEAFF
many,TRBV4-3,-,TRBJ1-3,TGCGCCAGCAGCCAAGTTCGGGGAAATGGAAACACCATATATTTT,CASSQVRGNGNTIYF
many,TRBV12-3/TRBV12-4,-,TRBJ1-5,TGTGCCAGCAGTTTCGACGGGTTGGAGGAGCCCCAGCATTTT,CASSFDGLEEPQHF
many,TRBV6-6,-,TRBJ2-2,TGTGCCAGCAGTTACGTCCGGGGAGAGGCCGGGGAGCTGTTTTTT,CASSYVRGEAGELFF